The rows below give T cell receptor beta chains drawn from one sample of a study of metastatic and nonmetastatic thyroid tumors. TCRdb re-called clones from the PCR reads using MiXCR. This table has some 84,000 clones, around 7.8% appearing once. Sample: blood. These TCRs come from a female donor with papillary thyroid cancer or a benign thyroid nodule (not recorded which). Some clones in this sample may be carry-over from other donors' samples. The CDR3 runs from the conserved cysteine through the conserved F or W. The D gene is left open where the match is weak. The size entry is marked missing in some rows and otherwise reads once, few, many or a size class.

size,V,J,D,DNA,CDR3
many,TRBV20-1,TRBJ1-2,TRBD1,TGCAGTGCTAGCGGGCAGGGGGCGGCTGGCTACACCTTC,CSASGQGAAGYTF
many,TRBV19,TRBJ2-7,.,TGTGCCAGTAGTATAGCACACAGAGCCAGTTACGAGCAGTACTTC,CASSIAHRASYEQYF
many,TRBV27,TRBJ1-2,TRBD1,TGTGCCAGCAGTCAGATGGACAGGGTGCATGGCTACACCTTC,CASSQMDRVHGYTF
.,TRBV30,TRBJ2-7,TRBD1,TGTGCCTGGAGCGGGACAGGGGATGAGCAGTACTTC,CAWSGTGDEQYF
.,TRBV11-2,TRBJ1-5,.,TGTGCCAGCAGCTTCGGAACCCCCGGTCAGCCCCAGCATTTT,CASSFGTPGQPQHF
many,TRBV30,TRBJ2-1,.,TGTGCCTGGAGTTCTGGAGTCGGTGAGCAGTTCTTC,CAWSSGVGEQFF
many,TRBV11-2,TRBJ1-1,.,TGTGCCAGCAGCTGGTCCGGGACAACCAACACTGAAGCTTTCTTT,CASSWSGTTNTEAFF
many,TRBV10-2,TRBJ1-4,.,TGCGCCAGCAGTGCAGGGGCGTTTAATGAAAAACTGTTTTTT,CASSAGAFNEKLFF
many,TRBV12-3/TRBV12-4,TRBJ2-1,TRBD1,TGTGCCAGCAGTCTCCGGGACAGGGCGTACAATGAGCAGTTCTTC,CASSLRDRAYNEQFF
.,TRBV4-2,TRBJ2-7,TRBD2,TGTGCCAGCAGCCCCCGAGGACTAGCGGGGGGCCGAAGCTCCTACGAGCAGTACTTC,CASSPRGLAGGRSSYEQYF
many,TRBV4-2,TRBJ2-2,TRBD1,TGTGCCAGCAGCCGGACAGGGAGGAACACCGGGGAGCTGTTTTTT,CASSRTGRNTGELFF
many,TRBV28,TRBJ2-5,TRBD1,TGTGCCAGCAGCCGGATACAGGGGCGAGAGACCCAGTACTTC,CASSRIQGRETQYF
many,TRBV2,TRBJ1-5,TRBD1,TGTGCCAGCGGATTCGGGACAGGGGGCCCGAATCAGCCCCAGCATTTT,CASGFGTGGPNQPQHF
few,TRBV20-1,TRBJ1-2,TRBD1,TGCAGTGCTAGGGTTCGGCCAGGGGGTTATTCTTATGGCTACACCTTC,CSARVRPGGYSYGYTF
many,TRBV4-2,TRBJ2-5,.,TGTGCCAGCAGCCAAGAGAGAGGACAGACCCAGTACTTC,CASSQERGQTQYF
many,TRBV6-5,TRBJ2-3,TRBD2,TGTGCCAGCGAGACGGGAAATAGCGGGGGGCACACAGATACGCAGTATTTT,CASETGNSGGHTDTQYF
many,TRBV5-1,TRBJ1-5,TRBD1,TGCGCCAGCAGCTTGGAAGGGGGCCATAGCAATCAGCCCCAGCATTTT,CASSLEGGHSNQPQHF
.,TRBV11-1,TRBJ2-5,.,TGTGCCAGCAGCTTAGACCAAGAGACCCAGTACTTC,CASSLDQETQYF
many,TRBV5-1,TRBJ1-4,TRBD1,TGCGCCAGCAGCCTGGGACAGAGTAATGAAAAACTGTTTTTT,CASSLGQSNEKLFF
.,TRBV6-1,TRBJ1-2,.,TGTGCCAGCAGACCCCAAACTACAGGGTCCTATGGCTACACCTTC,CASRPQTTGSYGYTF
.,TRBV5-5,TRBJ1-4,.,TGTGCCAGCAGCCCCCAATACGGTGCAACTAATGAAAAACTGTTTTTT,CASSPQYGATNEKLFF
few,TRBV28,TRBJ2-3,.,TGTGCCAGCAGTTCCTCTGTGCTGAGCACAGATACGCAGTATTTT,CASSSSVLSTDTQYF
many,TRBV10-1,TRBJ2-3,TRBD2,TGCGCCAGCAGCCCTTCGGGGGGGGCCACAGATACGCAGTATTTT,CASSPSGGATDTQYF
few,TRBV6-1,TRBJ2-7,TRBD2,TGTGCCAGCGAAAAGCGGGATGTACTACGTGAGCAGTACTTC,CASEKRDVLREQYF
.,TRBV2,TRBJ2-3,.,TGTGCCAGCAGAACCGGCTTGTGGCGGGATCTTAAGGGAGATACGCAGTATTTT,CASRTGLWRDLKGDTQYF
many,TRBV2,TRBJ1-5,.,TGTGCCAGCAGCGTGAGGTTTCAGCCCCAGCATTTT,CASSVRFQPQHF
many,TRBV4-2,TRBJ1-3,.,TGTGCCAGCAGCCCACTGGACTCTGGAAACACCATATATTTT,CASSPLDSGNTIYF
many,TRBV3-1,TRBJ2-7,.,TGTGCCAGCAGCCAAGATTTGGGGGAGCGGCACACCTACGAGCAGTACTTC,CASSQDLGERHTYEQYF
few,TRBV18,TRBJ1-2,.,TGTGCCAGCTCCCCCCCCGGGGGAGGAGGCTACACCTTC,CASSPPGGGGYTF
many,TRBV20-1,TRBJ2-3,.,TGCAGTGCGATAAAAGAACATACGCAGTATTTT,CSAIKEHTQYF
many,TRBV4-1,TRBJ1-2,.,TGCGCCAGCAGCCAAAGAGGGGAGGGCTATGGCTACACCTTC,CASSQRGEGYGYTF
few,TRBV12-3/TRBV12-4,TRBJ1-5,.,TGTGCCAGCAGTTTAGTCGGCGCGGTACAGCCCCAGCATTTT,CASSLVGAVQPQHF
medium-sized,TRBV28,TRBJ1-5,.,TGTGCCAGCAGTTTAGGGGTTAGCAATCAGCCCCAGCATTTT,CASSLGVSNQPQHF
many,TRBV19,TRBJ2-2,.,TGTGCCAGTAGCAGCAGGGCGGTCACCGGGGAGCTGTTTTTT,CASSSRAVTGELFF
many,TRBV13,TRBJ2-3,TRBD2,TGTGCCAGCAGCTTAGAGGGCGCGGGGGAACCTAGCACAGATACGCAGTATTTT,CASSLEGAGEPSTDTQYF
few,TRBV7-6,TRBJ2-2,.,TGTGCCAGCAGCGTTGGGTCAGGGTCGGTCGGGGAGCTGTTTTTT,CASSVGSGSVGELFF
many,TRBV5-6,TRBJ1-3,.,TGTGCCAGCAGCTTGGGACTTTCAGGAAACACCATATATTTT,CASSLGLSGNTIYF
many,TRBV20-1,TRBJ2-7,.,TGCAGTGCTGGACAGTCCTACGAGCAGTACTTC,CSAGQSYEQYF
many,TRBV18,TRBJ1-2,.,TGTGCCAGCTCATACGGCCCCTATGGCTACACCTTC,CASSYGPYGYTF
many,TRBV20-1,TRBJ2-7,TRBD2,TGCAGTGCTAGGCGGACTAGCGGGGGCGAGCAGTACTTC,CSARRTSGGEQYF
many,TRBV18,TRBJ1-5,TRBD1,TGTGCCAGCTCACCACCCGGCGGACAGGGGAGCAATCAGCCCCAGCATTTT,CASSPPGGQGSNQPQHF
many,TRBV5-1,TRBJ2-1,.,TGCGCCAGCAGCTTGGACCCGGTCTACAATGAGCAGTTCTTC,CASSLDPVYNEQFF
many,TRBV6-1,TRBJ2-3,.,TGTGCCAGCTCGCCCCGAGACGTTGGCACAGATACGCAGTATTTT,CASSPRDVGTDTQYF
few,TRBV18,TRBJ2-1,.,TGTGCCAGCTCACCACGAATCGGGCAAGGGGGAAATGAGCAGTTCTTC,CASSPRIGQGGNEQFF
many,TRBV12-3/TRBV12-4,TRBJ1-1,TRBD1,TGTGCCAGCAGAGAGGGACAGCGATCCACTGAAGCTTTCTTT,CASREGQRSTEAFF
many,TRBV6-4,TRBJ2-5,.,TGTGCCAGCAGTGACTGGCAGGGGATAAAGGAGACCCAGTACTTC,CASSDWQGIKETQYF
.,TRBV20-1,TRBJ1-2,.,TGCAGTGCTTCGACAGGAGACTATGGCTACACCTTC,CSASTGDYGYTF
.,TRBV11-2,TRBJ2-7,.,TGTGCCAGCAGCTCAATCAGGGGCTGCTCCTACGATCAGTACTTC,CASSSIRGCSYDQYF
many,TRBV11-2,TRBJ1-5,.,TGTGCCAGCAGCTATACAGGGACTCTTAATCAGCCCCAGCATTTT,CASSYTGTLNQPQHF
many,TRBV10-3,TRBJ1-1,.,TGTGCCATCAGTGAGGAGGGGGACACTGAAGCTTTCTTT,CAISEEGDTEAFF
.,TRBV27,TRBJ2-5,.,TGTGCCAGCAGTTCCCCAGTGACCGGCGGGGAGACCCAGTACTTC,CASSSPVTGGETQYF
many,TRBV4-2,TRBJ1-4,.,TGTGCCAGCAGCCAAGACTTCGGGGGCACTAATGAAAAACTGTTTTTT,CASSQDFGGTNEKLFF